One sample yielded the 16 T cell receptor beta chains listed below, sequenced in a study of blood T cell repertoires in COVID-19 (dated by TCRdb to between 2020 and 2021). The library was obtained by the immunoSEQ multiplex PCR assay. Held by TCRdb, this immuneACCESS table contains in-frame sequences only and omits some clones. Under half of the omission traces to an unresolved V gene where checked; the cause of the rest is unknown. This sample comprises around 250,000 clones, 70% to 90% of them detected only once. The top ten hold approximately 2% of the sample. The sample was PBMCs or T cells enriched from blood (not recorded which). These receptors were obtained from a woman in her forties or fifties who had recovered from COVID-19.

The V call is TRBV6-5, the J call TRBJ1-1, with TRBD1 as a possible D gene (6 bases). The V and J ends lost 7 bases and 4 bases respectively, with 13 bases between them. Germline CDR1 MNHEY, CDR2 SVGAGI. The CDR3 consists of 13 residues. CDR3 sequence (DNA): TGTGCCAGCAACCTGAGGGGGGGCACTGAAGCTTTCTTT. This encodes CASNLRGGTEAFF.

This sequence joins TRBV3-1 (or the pseudogene TRBV3-2) and TRBJ2-7; the D is unclear. This CDR3 is 16 amino acids long. V dropped 0 bases and J dropped 4 bases, with 16 bases sitting between them. Germline assignment: CDR1 LGHDT and CDR2 YNNKEL (reference sequence). CDR3 region: CASSQDNDLRFYEQYF. The CDR3 bases are TGTGCCAGCAGCCAAGATAACGATTTGAGATTTTACGAGCAGTACTTC.

J is TRBJ2-7 and V is TRBV27; D is perhaps TRBD2 (6 bases). V gave up 3 bases and J gave up 4 bases, with 19 bases separating them. This CDR3 is 16 amino acids long. Germline assignment: CDR1 MNHEY and CDR2 SMNVEV (reference sequence). The CDR3 coding sequence is TGTGCCAGCAGTTTTTACGGGGGAACGAAAATTTACGAGCAGTACTTC. This encodes CASSFYGGTKIYEQYF.

This chain joins TRBV5-1 and TRBJ2-3, with D perhaps TRBD2 (6 bases). Per the germline V gene, CDR1 is SGHRS and CDR2 is YFSETQ. V lost 4 bases, J lost 4 bases, and 10 bases lay in between. This CDR3 is 13 amino acids long. For the CDR3, the DNA is TGCGCCAGCAGCACCGGGGGACCAGATACGCAGTATTTT. It encodes CASSTGGPDTQYF.

The rearrangement joins TRBV10-3 to TRBJ2-7; 10 bases map to TRBD2. Germline CDR1 and CDR2: ENHRY and SYGVKD. V shed 5 bases and J 3 bases; nucleotides not matched to a gene: 4. The CDR3 has 14 residues. CDR3 DNA sequence: TGTGCCATCAGTTGGACTAGCGGTAACTACGAGCAGTACTTC. Protein: CAISWTSGNYEQYF.

The rearrangement links TRBV10-3 to TRBJ2-5, with TRBD2 matching over 15 bases. Germline CDR1 ENHRY, CDR2 SYGVKD. The CDR3 extends over 16 amino acids. With 4 bases clipped from V and 2 bases from J, the junction kept 2 bases outside the gene matches. The CDR3: CAISGGLAGGQETQYF. Here the CDR3 DNA reads TGTGCCATCAGTGGGGGACTAGCGGGAGGACAAGAGACCCAGTACTTC.

This clone occurred once. The chain uses TRBV30 and TRBJ1-1; D possibly corresponds to TRBD1 (6 bases). V shed 2 bases and J shed 5 bases, with 21 bases lying between them. The germline V gene encodes CDR1 GTSNPN and CDR2 SVGIG (reference sequence). The CDR3 has 16 residues. This chain's CDR3 is CAWSPTVGGGRTEAFF. The CDR3 DNA sequence: TGTGCCTGGAGTCCCACGGTGGGAGGGGGGCGGACTGAAGCTTTCTTT.

The chain couples TRBV11-1 to TRBJ2-7; 8 bases fit TRBD2. This CDR3 contains 14 residues. V shed 5 bases and J 5 bases; nucleotides not matched to a gene: 8. Germline CDR1 reads SGHAT; CDR2 reads FQDESV (reference sequence). CDR3 sequence reads: CASSPGRGTHEQYF. DNA for the CDR3: TGTGCCAGCAGCCCCGGGAGGGGAACCCACGAGCAGTACTTC.

The chain couples TRBV19 to TRBJ2-7; 7 nucleotides match TRBD2. V was clipped by 4 bases and J by 4 bases; unmatched bases: 7. The CDR3 is 14 amino acids. Germline CDR1 reads LNHDA; CDR2 reads SQIVND (reference sequence). This CDR3 reads CASSNLGGEYEQYF. CDR3 in DNA: TGTGCCAGTAGTAACCTGGGGGGGGAATACGAGCAGTACTTC.

This clone was observed at least ten times. The rearrangement joins TRBV6-2 or TRBV6-3 to TRBJ2-1; 8 bases map to TRBD2. The CDR3 has 17 amino acids. V dropped 4 bases and J dropped 1; count of bases not matched to a gene: 9. CDR1 is MNHEY and CDR2 is SVGEGT in the germline V gene. CDR3 residues: CASSWTSRELSYNEQFF. The CDR3 DNA sequence: TGTGCCAGCAGTTGGACTAGCCGGGAATTGTCCTACAATGAGCAGTTCTTC.

The J gene is TRBJ2-7, the V gene TRBV6-5; 9 positions match TRBD1. The CDR3 has 16 residues. The V segment lost 0 bases and the J segment 1 base; nucleotides outside the gene matches: 4. Germline V gene sequence: CDR1 MNHEY, CDR2 SVGAGI. The CDR3 DNA is TGTGCCAGCAGTTACTCAGGGACAGGGTTATCCTACGAGCAGTACTTC. It translates to CASSYSGTGLSYEQYF.

The chain employs TRBV27 and TRBJ1-3, with TRBD1 identical over 7 bases. The CDR3 extends over 16 amino acids. Germline lookup yields CDR1 MNHEY and CDR2 SMNVEV (reference sequence). Trimming took 5 bases from V and 6 from J; bases not matched to a gene: 13. CDR3 sequence (DNA): TGTGCCAGCAGTCCGGACCACAGGGGATCCGAAAACACCATATATTTT. Its protein product is CASSPDHRGSENTIYF.

This clone was seen more than once but under ten times. The rearrangement joins TRBV6-1 to TRBJ2-7; the D gene is possibly TRBD1 (6 bases). CDR1 is MNHNS and CDR2 is SASEGT in the germline V gene. V lost 0 bases, J lost 6 bases, and 9 bases lay in between. The CDR3 covers 13 residues. The CDR3 loop reads CASSEARGGEQYF. The CDR3 DNA sequence: TGTGCCAGCAGTGAAGCCAGGGGCGGCGAGCAGTACTTC.

V gene TRBV5-1 combines with J gene TRBJ1-2, with 10 bases fitting TRBD1. Germline lookup yields CDR1 SGHRS and CDR2 YFSETQ. The CDR3 is made up of 15 amino acids. The V segment lost 3 bases and the J segment 2 bases; nucleotides outside the gene matches: 4. The CDR3 sequence is CASSSGTGANYGYTF. CDR3 nucleotides: TGCGCCAGCAGCTCCGGGACAGGGGCAAACTATGGCTACACCTTC.

The rearrangement joins TRBV27 to TRBJ2-3; tentative D call: TRBD1 (5 bases). The CDR3 covers 15 residues. With 6 bases removed from V and 1 base from J, the gap between germline ends came to 14 bases. Per germline, CDR1 MNHEY and CDR2 SMNVEV (reference sequence). The CDR3 is CASRQLIGGTDTQYF. Written as DNA, the CDR3 is TGTGCCAGCAGGCAGCTCATAGGGGGCACAGATACGCAGTATTTT.

J is TRBJ1-2 and V is TRBV9; the match to TRBD1 covers 9 bases. The CDR3 covers 16 residues. CDR1 is SGDLS and CDR2 is YYNGEE in the germline V gene. Trimming removed 3 bases from V and 2 bases from J; junction bases left unmatched: 8. CDR3 loop: CASSATGTGPNYGYTF. The CDR3, as DNA: TGTGCCAGCAGCGCGACCGGGACAGGGCCCAACTATGGCTACACCTTC.